This TCR beta chain was observed in a study of CD8+CD57+ T cells in acquired aplastic anemia. Turning to the study itself: On average, sorted CD4+ and CD8+ cells gave 2.5 to 4 ug of DNA.

V lost 0 bases, J lost 9 bases, and 16 bases lay in between. Germline-derived CDR1 and CDR2 are SGDLS and YYNGEE. This CDR3 has 15 amino acids. It was genomic DNA that served as the template for profiling TCR beta VDJ and CDR3. TCRdb re-called the reads with MiXCR, one entry per CDR3 protein. The sample consists of 150,000 to 200,000 distinct CDR3 sequences, over 60% of them appearing once. This clonotype was counted a few times. The antigen is unknown. Study-level points and caveats: It was found that 25 to 35 CD8+ CDR3 sequences were shared between patients and controls.

This TCR was sampled from a human donor with severe aplastic anemia or a healthy control (not recorded which). The chain has TRBV9 and TRBJ2-1, with a possible D match to TRBD2 (6 bases). Sequenced input: sorted CD4+, CD8+, or CD8+CD57+ T cells (not recorded which) from PBMCs. The CDR3 is CASSVAGGMYGEQFF. The CDR3, as DNA: TGTGCCAGCAGCGTAGCTGGGGGGATGTATGGTGAGCAGTTCTTC.